Following are 7 T cell receptor beta chains from one sample sequenced in a study of T cells in Graves' hyperthyroidism and ophthalmopathy. Amplification of TCR beta CDR3 regions used RNA as the template. TCR CDR3 regions were first amplified by RT-PCR with HTBI primers. TCRdb independently ran MiXCR on the multiplex PCR reads; one entry per CDR3 protein. The profile shows about 290,000 distinct CDR3 sequences, approximately 19% of them singletons. Sequenced: blood. These receptors were taken from a man aged 45-60 years with Graves' ophthalmopathy.

This clonotype was seen ten or more times. The CDR3 sequence: CASSHLEEAFF. The CDR3 DNA sequence: TGTGCCAGCAGCCACCTCGAGGAAGCTTTCTTT. The rearrangement links TRBV3-1 to TRBJ1-1; D call uncertain. Germline loops: CDR1 LGHDT, CDR2 YNNKEL (reference sequence). Trimming took 3 bases from V and 8 from J, leaving 7 bases between them. The CDR3 spans 11 residues.

This clonotype was counted at least ten times. The genes are TRBV6-1 and TRBJ2-7; 9 nucleotides match TRBD2. In germline, CDR1 is MNHNS, CDR2 SASEGT. The CDR3 loop spans 15 amino acids. V was pared by 6 bases and J by 3 bases, with 9 bases of the junction left unmatched. CDR3: CASSAAGGFSYEQYF. CDR3 sequence (DNA): TGTGCCAGCAGCGCAGCGGGAGGCTTTAGCTACGAGCAGTACTTC.

This clonotype was seen many times. The chain combines TRBV5-1 with TRBJ1-6, with TRBD1 identical over 7 bases. CDR3 size: 16 residues. J was trimmed by 9 bases and V by 4 bases; bases with no gene match: 13. Germline lookup yields CDR1 SGHRS and CDR2 YFSETQ. The CDR3 is CASSLTGTTTGSPLHF. The CDR3 nucleotides read TGCGCCAGCAGCCTGACAGGGACGACAACGGGTTCACCCCTCCACTTT.

This clonotype was seen ten or more times. This chain uses TRBV30 with TRBJ2-7; 8 bases are a match to TRBD2. Trimming at V came to 4 bases and at J to 0 bases, leaving 8 bases not matched to a gene. Germline V CDR1 and CDR2: GTSNPN, SVGIG (reference sequence). This CDR3 is 15 amino acids long. In nucleotides, the CDR3 is TGTGCCTGGAACCCGGGGGGGTCTTTCTCCTACGAGCAGTACTTC. Amino acid sequence: CAWNPGGSFSYEQYF.

This clonotype was detected many times. This rearrangement joins TRBV29-1 to TRBJ2-3; TRBD2 is a possible D gene (7 bases). Between the trimmed V and J ends, which lost 1 base and 3 bases, there was a span of 11 bases. Germline loops: CDR1 SQVTM, CDR2 ANQGSEA. CDR3 length: 14 residues. CDR3 coding DNA: TGCAGCGTTGAAGGAGGGGGGGTGACAGATACGCAGTATTTT. As protein: CSVEGGGVTDTQYF.

This clonotype was seen a handful of times. This rearrangement joins TRBV29-1 to TRBJ2-3; maybe TRBD2 (6 bases). Germline CDR1 is SQVTM and CDR2 is ANQGSEA. Trimming left V 6 bases short and J 5 bases short, with 15 bases between. The CDR3 spans 13 residues. CDR3 sequence (DNA): TGCAGCGTATCCCCGGGAGCGGAAGATACGCAGTATTTT. This translates into CSVSPGAEDTQYF.

This clonotype was detected only a few times. The CDR3 loop reads CASSESGGREPQHF. The CDR3 region has the DNA TGTGCCAGCAGTGAAAGTGGGGGGCGCGAGCCCCAGCATTTT. The chain couples TRBV6-1 to TRBJ1-5, with a tentative D call TRBD1 (6 bases). Germline assignment: CDR1 MNHNS and CDR2 SASEGT. This CDR3 spans 14 amino acids. V lost 2 bases to trimming and J lost 8 bases, with 13 bases between them.